These 17 T cell receptor beta chains came from one sample sequenced in a study of cytomegalovirus exposure and HLA in healthy donors. Primers for the PCR totalled 60 Vbeta and 13 Jbeta. Produced via immunoSEQ multiplex PCR; TCRdb's table is partial and in-frame only. The sample holds 200,000 to 250,000 clones, more than 75% seen once. The sample consisted of PBMCs. Receptor source: a woman in her 40s in good health and CMV-seronegative.

V is TRBV10-1 and J is TRBJ2-5; no reliable D call. The V end lost 0 bases, the J end lost 1 base, and 6 bases lay between the germline ends. The CDR3 extends over 14 amino acids. The V gene's germline CDR1 is WNHNN and CDR2 SYGVQD (reference sequence). This CDR3 reads CASSESGSQETQYF. The CDR3 region has the DNA TGCGCCAGCAGTGAGTCCGGTAGCCAAGAGACCCAGTACTTC.

This sequence joins TRBV5-6 and TRBJ2-5; 7 positions agree with TRBD2. The CDR3 has 14 residues. Looked up from germline, CDR1 is SGHDT and CDR2 is YYEEEE. The J segment lost 4 bases and the V segment lost 0 bases, leaving 3 bases of the junction unmatched. The chain's CDR3 is CASSLDGGGETQYF. Here the CDR3 DNA reads TGTGCCAGCAGCTTGGATGGGGGGGGAGAGACCCAGTACTTC. Drawing the rest from reference TRBV5-6 and TRBJ2-5, the complete variable domain is DAGVTQSPTHLIKTRGQQVTLRCSPKSGHDTVSWYQQALGQGPQFIFQYYEEEERQRGNFPDRFSGHQFPNYSSELNVNALLLGDSALYLCASSLDGGGETQYFGPGTRLLVL.

The V and J genes are TRBV9 and TRBJ1-1; possibly TRBD1 for D (6 bases). Germline V gene sequence: CDR1 SGDLS, CDR2 YYNGEE. V was trimmed by 3 bases and J by 4 bases, leaving 16 bases between them. CDR3 length equals 15 residues. The CDR3 reads CASSAQGTSSTEAFF. In DNA, the CDR3 is TGTGCCAGCAGCGCCCAGGGGACGTCGAGCACTGAAGCTTTCTTT. Full variable domain (remainder filled in from reference TRBV9 and TRBJ1-1): DSGVTQTPKHLITATGQRVTLRCSPRSGDLSVYWYQQSLDQGLQFLIQYYNGEERAKGNILERFSAQQFPDLHSELNLSSLELGDSALYFCASSAQGTSSTEAFFGQGTRLTVV.

The chain joins TRBV28 to TRBJ1-1; 7 bases align to TRBD1. Germline V lookup: CDR1 MDHEN, CDR2 SYDVKM. V shed 6 bases, J shed 6 bases, and the junction held 7 bases outside the gene matches. The CDR3 is made up of 13 amino acids. DNA for the CDR3: TGTGCCAGCAGACGACAGGGCCGGGCTGAAGCTTTCTTT. Translation: CASRRQGRAEAFF.

The V and J genes are TRBV9 and TRBJ2-3; TRBD1 matches at 8 bases. This CDR3 comprises 14 residues. CDR1 is SGDLS, CDR2 YYNGEE, per germline. V trimming: 6 bases; J trimming: 5 bases; junction bases outside the gene matches: 8. CDR3 residues: CASTLQGDRDTQYF. DNA for the CDR3: TGTGCCAGCACCTTACAGGGGGATCGAGATACGCAGTATTTT.

The V and J genes are TRBV30 and TRBJ2-1; D not certain. Germline assignment: CDR1 GTSNPN and CDR2 SVGIG (reference sequence). The CDR3 length is 14 residues. V was trimmed by 0 bases and J by 4 bases, leaving 10 bases between them. The CDR3 DNA is TGTGCCTGGAGTGTCGTGACTGAATACAATGAGCAGTTCTTC. Protein sequence: CAWSVVTEYNEQFF.

The chain recombines TRBV7-2 with TRBJ2-5; 8 positions match TRBD2. The V gene's germline CDR1 is SGHTA and CDR2 FQGNSA. With 2 bases clipped from V and 5 bases from J, the junction kept 10 bases outside the gene matches. CDR3 length: 16 residues. In DNA form, the CDR3 reads TGTGCCAGCAGCTTAACAGGCGGGAGGAGTGTGGAGACCCAGTACTTC. Translated: CASSLTGGRSVETQYF.

The chain carries TRBV18 and TRBJ2-5; 9 bases are shared with TRBD1. Trimming at V came to 6 bases and at J to 5 bases, leaving 4 bases not matched to a gene. The CDR3 has 13 residues. CDR1 KGHSH and CDR2 LQKENI come from the germline V gene. CDR3 residues: CASSPGQGETQYF. The CDR3 nucleotides are TGTGCCAGCTCCCCAGGACAGGGGGAGACCCAGTACTTC.

The chain has TRBV28 and TRBJ2-5; TRBD2 matches 10 bases. Trimming took 6 bases from V and 4 from J; bases not matched to a gene: 5. The germline V gene has CDR1 MDHEN and CDR2 SYDVKM. The CDR3 runs to 14 residues. In DNA form, the CDR3 reads TGTGCCAGCAGCTTAATAGCGGGAGGAGAGACCCAGTACTTC. The encoded protein is CASSLIAGGETQYF.

V usage is TRBV6-1 and J usage is TRBJ2-1; TRBD2 matches 10 bases. V lost 10 bases and J lost 3; bases outside the gene matches: 6. Germline assignment: CDR1 MNHNS and CDR2 SASEGT. CDR3 length: 14 residues. CDR3 nucleotide sequence: TGTGCCACCGAAGCGGGAGGGTACTACAATGAGCAGTTCTTC. Translation gives CATEAGGYYNEQFF.

The chain carries TRBV7-6 and TRBJ2-3; perhaps TRBD1 as D (5 bases). Germline V gene data show CDR1 as SGHVS and CDR2 as FNYEAQ. The CDR3 is 12 amino acids. Trimming took 5 bases from V and 5 from J, leaving 8 bases between them. The DNA of the CDR3 is TGTGCCAGCAGCAAAGGGGTAGATACGCAGTATTTT. Translation: CASSKGVDTQYF.

The genes are TRBV19 and TRBJ2-1; D is possibly TRBD2 (6 bases). Germline CDR1 is LNHDA and CDR2 is SQIVND (reference sequence). The CDR3 extends over 13 amino acids. With 8 bases removed from V and 9 bases from J, the gap between germline ends came to 17 bases. Here the CDR3 DNA reads TGTGCCAGTGCCCCCTCCCTAGCGCTTGAGCAGTTCTTC. It codes for CASAPSLALEQFF.

The V gene is TRBV5-4, the J gene TRBJ2-7; D is unclear. With 2 bases removed from V and 0 bases from J, the gap between germline ends came to 6 bases. In germline, CDR1 is SGHNT, CDR2 YYREEE (reference sequence). The CDR3 runs to 13 residues. This chain's CDR3 is CASSLDFSYEQYF. The DNA for the CDR3 is TGTGCCAGCAGCTTAGACTTCTCCTACGAGCAGTACTTC.

This clone came up a few times. V and J are TRBV29-1 and TRBJ2-5, with a tentative D call TRBD1 (5 bases). Judging by the DNA end, TRBJ2-7 fits better; the J call may be wrong. This CDR3 comprises 12 residues. In germline, CDR1 is SQVTM, CDR2 ANQGSEA. The DNA of the CDR3 is TGCAGCGTTGCCCAGGGATCCTACGAGCAGTACTTC. Its translation: CSVAQGSYEQYF.

This chain joins TRBV9 and TRBJ1-1; D is unclear. CDR1 and CDR2 (germline): SGDLS, YYNGEE. The CDR3 totals 14 residues. V was trimmed by 0 bases and J by 5 bases, leaving 11 bases between them. CDR3 sequence (DNA): TGTGCCAGCAGCGTAGGTTCAAGGGAGACTGAAGCTTTCTTT. Translated, it gives CASSVGSRETEAFF.

The chain is built from TRBV25-1 and TRBJ2-5, with a possible D match to TRBD2 (6 bases). The DNA end favors TRBJ2-7, so the J call may be wrong. CDR1 is MGHDK, CDR2 SYGVNS, per germline. The CDR3 spans 13 residues. Here the CDR3 reads CASSEGLDYEQYF. Written as DNA, the CDR3 is TGTGCCAGCAGTGAGGGACTTGACTACGAGCAGTACTTC.

This chain joins TRBV4-1 and TRBJ1-3, with a tentative D call TRBD1 (6 bases). V lost 1 base and J 0 bases, leaving 13 bases between the germline ends. This CDR3 has 17 residues. Germline values: CDR1 MGHRA, CDR2 YSYEKL. The CDR3 DNA reads as TGCGCCAGCAGCCAAGGGGGGCCGGGATCCTCTGGAAACACCATATATTTT. Translated: CASSQGGPGSSGNTIYF.